The subject of this entry is one T cell receptor (beta chain). Its specificity is unknown. This likely comes from a read error, as the CDR3 has no conserved phenylalanine or tryptophan at its end. With 500 ng total RNA as template and a constant-region primer, TCR beta cDNA was made. Modified slightly, ARM-PCR produced TCR beta libraries over three nested multiplex PCR rounds. Use of TRBV1-TRBV30 forward primers with a C-beta reverse primer characterized the first two PCR rounds, which lasted around 10 cycles each. From the multiplex PCR reads, TCRdb called clonotypes with MiXCR, one entry per CDR3 protein. This sample has roughly 36,000 distinct CDR3 sequences; roughly 74% occur once, and the top ten carry under 45%. This entry belongs to a study of tumor-infiltrating lymphocytes in primary liver carcinoma. Extraction of RNA together with DNA used 20-30 mg of unsorted bulk tissue. Resection treated the patients' primary liver carcinoma.

Per the germline V gene, CDR1 is MDHEN and CDR2 is SYDVKM. This CDR3 has 15 amino acids. General study results and limits: Blood trailed tumors significantly in top-250-clone fraction (p = 0.039).

Sequencing was done on a sample of tumor-adjacent normal liver tissue. V usage is TRBV28 and J usage is TRBJ2-6; D is perhaps TRBD1 (5 bases). The source is a man in his forties with primary liver carcinoma and hepatitis B virus infection. CDR3 coding DNA: TGTACCAGCAGCCCCCTCAGGGCTGGGGCCAACGTCCTGACTCTC. Translating gives CTSSPLRAGANVLTL.